This record covers a single T cell receptor (beta chain). Its antigen is still unknown. Source study methods: There were no quality scores in the junction-only immunoSEQ sequences, so filtering differed. The data were produced by immunoSEQ multiplex PCR, yet TCRdb's version contains in-frame clones alone and is incomplete. V, J and clone size reflect that table, while D and trimming were determined from the DNA. The sample holds about 2.2 million clones, 80% to 95% seen once. The data were obtained in a study of shared clonotypes between healthy human individuals. Study-wide context: CD4 naive and CD4 memory each took three plates per donor, while CD8 naive took two and CD8 memory one. Study-level findings and limits: Larger richness was generally estimated for naive than memory subsets.

The germline CDR1 and CDR2 sequences are KGHSH and LQKENI. The V and J ends lost 0 bases and 7 bases respectively, with 16 bases between them. This CDR3 has 16 amino acids. Only CD45RO-negative cells positively selected for CCR7 counted as naive CD8 cells, so terminally differentiated effector memory CD45RA+ cells were excluded. The V and J genes are TRBV18 and TRBJ1-3; no firm D call. The receptor was isolated from a man between 18 and 35 years old in good health. Some clones in this sample may be carry-over from other donors' samples. The sequenced sample consisted of naive CD8+ T cells from PBMCs. The CDR3 coding sequence is TGTGCCAGCTCACCACCGAAAGGGATGGTGCGGAACACCATATATTTT. This codes for CASSPPKGMVRNTIYF.